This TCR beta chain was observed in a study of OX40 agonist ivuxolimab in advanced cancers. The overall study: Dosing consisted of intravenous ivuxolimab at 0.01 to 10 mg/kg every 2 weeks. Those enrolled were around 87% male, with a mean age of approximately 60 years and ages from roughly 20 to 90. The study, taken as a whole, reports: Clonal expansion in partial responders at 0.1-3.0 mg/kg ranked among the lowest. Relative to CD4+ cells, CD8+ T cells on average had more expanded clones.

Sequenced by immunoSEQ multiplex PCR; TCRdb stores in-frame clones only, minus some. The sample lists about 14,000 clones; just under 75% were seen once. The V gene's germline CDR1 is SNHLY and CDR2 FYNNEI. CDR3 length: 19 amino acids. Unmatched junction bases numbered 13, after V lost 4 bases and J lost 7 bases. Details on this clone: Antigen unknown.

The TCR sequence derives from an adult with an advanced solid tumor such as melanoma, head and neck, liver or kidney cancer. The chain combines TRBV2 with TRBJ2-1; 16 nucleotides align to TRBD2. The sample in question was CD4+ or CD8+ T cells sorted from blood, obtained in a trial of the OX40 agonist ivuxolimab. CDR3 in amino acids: CASSGGTSGRASVYNEQFF. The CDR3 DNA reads TGTGCCAGCAGTGGGGGGACTAGCGGGAGGGCCTCGGTGTATAATGAGCAGTTCTTC.